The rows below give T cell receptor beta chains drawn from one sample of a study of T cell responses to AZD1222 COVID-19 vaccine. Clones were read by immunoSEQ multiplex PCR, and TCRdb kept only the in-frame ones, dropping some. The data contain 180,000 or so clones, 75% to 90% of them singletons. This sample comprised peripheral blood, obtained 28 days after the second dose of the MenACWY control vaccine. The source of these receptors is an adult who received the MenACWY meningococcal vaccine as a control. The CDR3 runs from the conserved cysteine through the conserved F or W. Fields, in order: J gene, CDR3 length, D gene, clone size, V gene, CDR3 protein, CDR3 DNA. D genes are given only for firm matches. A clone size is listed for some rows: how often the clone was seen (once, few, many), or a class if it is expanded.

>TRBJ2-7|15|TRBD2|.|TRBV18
CASSPPSLAGAVQYF
TGTGCCAGCTCACCACCTAGTCTAGCGGGAGCAGTGCAGTACTTC
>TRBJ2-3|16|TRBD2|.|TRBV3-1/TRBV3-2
CASSPGLAGSTDTQYF
TGTGCCAGCAGCCCTGGACTAGCTGGGAGCACAGATACGCAGTATTTT
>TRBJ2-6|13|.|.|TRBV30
CALKAAGANVLTF
TGTGCCCTTAAGGCAGCTGGGGCCAACGTCCTGACTTTC
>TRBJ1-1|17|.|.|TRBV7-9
CASTSGGTLRANTEAFF
TGTGCCAGCACCTCTGGGGGGACACTCAGAGCGAACACTGAAGCTTTCTTT
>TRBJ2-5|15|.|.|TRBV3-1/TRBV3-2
CASSQDALRRETQYF
TGTGCCAGCAGCCAAGATGCCCTACGAAGAGAGACCCAGTACTTC
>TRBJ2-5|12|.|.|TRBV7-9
CASSLARETQYF
TGTGCCAGCAGCTTAGCTCGTGAGACCCAGTACTTC
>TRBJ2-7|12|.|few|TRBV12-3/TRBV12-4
CASSLRVYEQYF
TGTGCCAGCAGTTTAAGGGTCTACGAGCAGTACTTC
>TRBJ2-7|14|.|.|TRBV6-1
CASSEGGSIYEQYF
TGTGCCAGCAGTGAAGGAGGCAGTATTTACGAGCAGTACTTC
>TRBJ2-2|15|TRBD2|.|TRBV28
CASSSSGANTGELFF
TGTGCCAGCAGCTCCAGCGGGGCGAACACCGGGGAGCTGTTTTTT
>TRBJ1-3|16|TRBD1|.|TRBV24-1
CATSDSGQGAGNTIYF
TGTGCCACCAGTGATTCGGGACAGGGGGCTGGAAACACCATATATTTT
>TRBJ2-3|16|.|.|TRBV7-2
CASSSPPGGLRDTQYF
TGTGCCAGCAGCTCCCCCCCAGGCGGGTTGAGGGATACGCAGTATTTT
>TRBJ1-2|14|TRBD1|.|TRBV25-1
CASSEPDRDSGYTF
TGTGCCAGCAGTGAACCTGACAGGGATAGCGGCTACACCTTC
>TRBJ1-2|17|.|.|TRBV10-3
CAISDYRGTQADYGYTF
TGTGCCATCAGTGACTATCGGGGCACCCAGGCCGACTATGGCTACACCTTC
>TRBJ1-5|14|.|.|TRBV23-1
CASRRRGRYQPQHF
TGCGCCAGCCGAAGACGGGGACGGTATCAGCCCCAGCATTTT
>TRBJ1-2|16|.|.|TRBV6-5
CASSYSSSGINYGYTF
TGTGCCAGCAGTTACTCGAGTTCCGGGATTAACTATGGCTACACCTTC
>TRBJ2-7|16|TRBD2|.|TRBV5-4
CASSLDSSGDYYEQYF
TGTGCCAGCAGCTTGGATTCTAGCGGGGACTACTACGAGCAGTACTTC
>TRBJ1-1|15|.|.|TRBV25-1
CASSSSVSRNTEAFF
.
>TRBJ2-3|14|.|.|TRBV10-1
CASSDGGGADTQYF
TGCGCCAGCAGTGACGGTGGAGGTGCAGATACGCAGTATTTT
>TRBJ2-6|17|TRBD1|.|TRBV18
CASSLGQAISGANVLTF
TGTGCCAGCTCACTCGGACAGGCGATCTCTGGGGCCAACGTCCTGACTTTC
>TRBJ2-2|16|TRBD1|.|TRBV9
CASSMGQGANTGELFF
TGTGCCAGCAGCATGGGACAGGGGGCGAACACCGGGGAGCTGTTTTTT
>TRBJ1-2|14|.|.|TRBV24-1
CATSLRDRIYGYTF
TGTGCCACCAGTCTCCGGGACCGGATCTATGGCTACACCTTC
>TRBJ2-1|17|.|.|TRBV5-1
CASSLPLRGSSYNEQFF
TGCGCCAGCAGCTTGCCTCTTAGGGGTAGCTCCTACAATGAGCAGTTCTTC
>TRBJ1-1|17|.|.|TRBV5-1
CASSLYASQGVGTEAFF
TGCGCCAGCAGCTTGTATGCCAGCCAAGGGGTCGGTACTGAAGCTTTCTTT
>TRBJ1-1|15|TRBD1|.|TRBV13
CASSIQGDWGTEAFF
TGTGCCAGCAGCATACAGGGGGATTGGGGCACTGAAGCTTTCTTT
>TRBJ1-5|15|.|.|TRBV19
CASSKYRDSNQPQHF
TGTGCCAGTAGTAAGTACAGGGATAGCAATCAGCCCCAGCATTTT
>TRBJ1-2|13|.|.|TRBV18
CASSRSVGEGYTF
TGTGCCAGCTCACGGTCGGTCGGAGAAGGCTACACCTTC
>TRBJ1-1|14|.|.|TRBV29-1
CSVERRTVDTEAFF
TGCAGCGTTGAGCGCCGGACAGTCGACACTGAAGCTTTCTTT
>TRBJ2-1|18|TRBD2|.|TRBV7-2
CASSPVAGGLKVSNEQFF
TGTGCCAGCAGCCCAGTAGCGGGAGGACTCAAAGTATCTAATGAGCAGTTCTTC
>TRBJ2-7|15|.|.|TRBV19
CASSIFGASSYEQYF
TGTGCCAGTAGTATATTCGGCGCCAGCTCCTACGAGCAGTACTTC
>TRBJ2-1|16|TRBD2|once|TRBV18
CASSLRGTSGRNEQFF
TGTGCCAGCTCACTTAGAGGGACTAGCGGGAGAAATGAGCAGTTCTTC
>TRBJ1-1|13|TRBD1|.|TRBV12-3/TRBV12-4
CASSTGTGVEAFF
TGTGCCAGCAGTACCGGGACAGGCGTTGAAGCTTTCTTT
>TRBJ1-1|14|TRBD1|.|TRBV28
CASSLLTGDTEAFF
TGTGCCAGCAGTTTATTAACAGGGGACACTGAAGCTTTCTTT
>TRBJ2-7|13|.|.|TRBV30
CAWSGGPTGEQYF
TGTGCCTGGAGTGGGGGTCCGACAGGCGAGCAGTACTTC
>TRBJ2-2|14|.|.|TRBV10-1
CASSGRGGSGELFF
TGCGCCAGCAGTGGCAGAGGAGGGTCCGGGGAGCTGTTTTTT
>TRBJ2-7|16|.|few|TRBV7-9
CASSLAKGSSSYEQYF
TGTGCCAGCAGCTTAGCGAAGGGCAGTAGCTCCTACGAGCAGTACTTC
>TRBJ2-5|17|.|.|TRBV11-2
CASRAGGGSGNQETQYF
TGCGCCAGCAGAGCCGGGGGCGGGAGTGGAAACCAAGAGACCCAGTACTTC
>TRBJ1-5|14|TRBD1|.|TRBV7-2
CASSSGQGDQPQHF
TGTGCCAGCAGCTCAGGACAGGGAGACCAGCCCCAGCATTTT